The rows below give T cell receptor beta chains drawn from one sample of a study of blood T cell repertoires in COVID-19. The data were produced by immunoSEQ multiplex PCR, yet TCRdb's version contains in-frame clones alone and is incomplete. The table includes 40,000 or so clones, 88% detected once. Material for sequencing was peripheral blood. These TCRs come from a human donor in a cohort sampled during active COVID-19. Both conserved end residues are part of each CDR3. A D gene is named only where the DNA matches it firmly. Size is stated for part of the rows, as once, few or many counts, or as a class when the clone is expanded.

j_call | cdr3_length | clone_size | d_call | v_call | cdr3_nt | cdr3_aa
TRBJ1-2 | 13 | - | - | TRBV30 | TGTGCCTGGAGTCGAGGGAGCGAGGGCGGCTACACCTTC | CAWSRGSEGGYTF
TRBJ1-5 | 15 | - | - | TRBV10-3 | TGTGCCATCAGTGAGTCAGGGGGAAACAATCAGCCCCAGCATTTT | CAISESGGNNQPQHF
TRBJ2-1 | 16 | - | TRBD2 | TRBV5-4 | TGTGCCAGCAGCTCGGGGGGACTAAGCTCCTACAATGAGCAGTTCTTC | CASSSGGLSSYNEQFF
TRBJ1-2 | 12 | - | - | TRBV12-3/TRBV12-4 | TGTGCCAGCAGTTTAGCGCTTGCGGGCTACACCTTC | CASSLALAGYTF
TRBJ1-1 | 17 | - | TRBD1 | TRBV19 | TGTGCCAGTAACCCAAAGAGGACAGGGGGCGTTACCCCTGAAGCTTTCTTT | CASNPKRTGGVTPEAFF
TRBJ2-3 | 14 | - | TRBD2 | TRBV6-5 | TGTGCCAGCTTAGCGGGGGGCCGCACAGATACGCAGTATTTT | CASLAGGRTDTQYF
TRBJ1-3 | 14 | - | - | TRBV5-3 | TGTGCCAGAAGCGCCAGGGCGGCTGGAAACACCATATATTTT | CARSARAAGNTIYF
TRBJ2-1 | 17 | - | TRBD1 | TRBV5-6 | TGTGCCAGCAGCTTTCTCAGGGGGATTATAACCTACAATGAGCAGTTCTTC | CASSFLRGIITYNEQFF
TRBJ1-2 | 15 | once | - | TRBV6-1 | TGTGCCAGCAGTGACCAGACAGGTGGGAACTATGGCTACACCTTC | CASSDQTGGNYGYTF
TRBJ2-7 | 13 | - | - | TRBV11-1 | TGTGCCAGCAGCTTAGGCTTCACCGGCGAGCAGTACTTC | CASSLGFTGEQYF
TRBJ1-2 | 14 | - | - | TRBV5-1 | TGCGCCAGCAGCTTGGAGGAGGGGACTCATGGCTACACCTTC | CASSLEEGTHGYTF
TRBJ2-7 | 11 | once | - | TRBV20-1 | TGCAGTGCTAGGGGGCCGAGGGAGCAGTACTTC | CSARGPREQYF
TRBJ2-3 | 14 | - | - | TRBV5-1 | TGCGCCAGCAGCCCAACTACAACCACAGATACGCAGTATTTT | CASSPTTTTDTQYF
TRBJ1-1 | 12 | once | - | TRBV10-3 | TGTGCCATCAGTAGGAGCACTACTGAAGCTTTCTTT | CAISRSTTEAFF
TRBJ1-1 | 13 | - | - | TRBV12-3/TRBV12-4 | TGTGCCAGCAGTGTATGGCGGGGGACTGAAGCTTTCTTT | CASSVWRGTEAFF
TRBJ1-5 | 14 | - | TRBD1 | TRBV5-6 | TGTGCCAGCAGACAACAGGGGAACAATCAGCCCCAGCATTTT | CASRQQGNNQPQHF
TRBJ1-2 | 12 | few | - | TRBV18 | TGTGCCAGCTCGCTAAGAAACTATGGCTACACCTTC | CASSLRNYGYTF
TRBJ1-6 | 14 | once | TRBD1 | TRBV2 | TGTGCCACCACGGGACAGGGAAACGGTTCACCCCTCCACTTT | CATTGQGNGSPLHF
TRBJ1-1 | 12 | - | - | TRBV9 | TGTGCCAGCAGCGGACCAGGGGCGGAGGCTTTCTTT | CASSGPGAEAFF
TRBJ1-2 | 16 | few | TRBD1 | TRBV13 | TGTGCCAGCCACCGCCTCGGACAGGGAAGTGGTGTGGGCTACACCTTC | CASHRLGQGSGVGYTF
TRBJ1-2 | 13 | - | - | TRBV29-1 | TGCAGCGTTGCTCTCGGCAGGGATGGAGGCTACACCTTC | CSVALGRDGGYTF
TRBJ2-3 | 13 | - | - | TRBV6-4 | TGTGCCAGCAGTGACGGCAATGAAGATACGCAGTATTTT | CASSDGNEDTQYF
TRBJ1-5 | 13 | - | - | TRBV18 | TGTGCCAGCTCACCAACGGTTTTGCAGCCCCAGCATTTT | CASSPTVLQPQHF
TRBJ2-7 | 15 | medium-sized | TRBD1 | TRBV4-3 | TGCGCCAGCAGCCATTCCGGGACAGGGGAGTACGAGCAGTACTTC | CASSHSGTGEYEQYF
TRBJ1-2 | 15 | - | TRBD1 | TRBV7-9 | TGTGCCAGCAGCTATTACCCGGGACAGGGGGCCGGCTACACCTTC | CASSYYPGQGAGYTF
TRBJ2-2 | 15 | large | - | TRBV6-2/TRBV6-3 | TGTGCCAGCAGTCTAGACTTATCCGGGGCCGGGGAGCTGTTTTTT | CASSLDLSGAGELFF
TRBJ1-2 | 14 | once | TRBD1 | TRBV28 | TGTGCCAGCAGTTATGGCCAGGGGGCTGGCGGCTACACCTTC | CASSYGQGAGGYTF
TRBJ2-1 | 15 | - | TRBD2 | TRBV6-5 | TGTGCCAGCAGACTAGCGGGGCCTCCTTACAATGAGCAGTTCTTC | CASRLAGPPYNEQFF
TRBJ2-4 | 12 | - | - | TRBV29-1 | TGCAGCGTTGACGTAGCCAAAAACATTCAGTACTTC | CSVDVAKNIQYF
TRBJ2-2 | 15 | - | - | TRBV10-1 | TGCGCCAGCAGTGAGCAGGCAGGGCGAACCGGGGAGCTGTTTTTT | CASSEQAGRTGELFF
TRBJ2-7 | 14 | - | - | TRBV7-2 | TGTGCCAGCAGCTTTCGAGAGAGAGCCTACGAGCAGTACTTC | CASSFRERAYEQYF
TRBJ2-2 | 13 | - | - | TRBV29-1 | TGCAGCGCCTCGGACAGAAGCACCGGGGAGCTGTTTTTT | CSASDRSTGELFF
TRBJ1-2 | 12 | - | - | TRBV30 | TGTGCCTGGAGTGTACCGGACACTAGCTACACCTTC | CAWSVPDTSYTF
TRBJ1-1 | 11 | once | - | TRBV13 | TGTGCCAGCACCCGGGGGTCTGAAGCTTTCTTT | CASTRGSEAFF
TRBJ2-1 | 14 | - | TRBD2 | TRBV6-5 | TGTGCCAGCAGCCCAGCAGCGGGAGACAATGAGCAGTTCTTC | CASSPAAGDNEQFF